A single sample gave rise to the 16 T cell receptor beta chains below, sequenced in a study of T-cell reconstitution after alpha-beta-depleted transplantation in children. Unique molecular identifiers were used in preparing the TCRbeta library. MiXCR, run by TCRdb on the PCR reads, gives a single entry per CDR3 protein. The sample holds approximately 250,000 distinct CDR3 sequences, about 25% seen once. Here the sequenced sample was PBMCs, taken before TCRalphabeta/CD19-depleted stem cell transplant. These receptors all come from a girl aged 2 to 9 with Fanconi anemia, due to receive a stem cell transplant.

The rearrangement uses TRBV23-1 and TRBJ2-6, with 10 bases fitting TRBD1. TRBV23-1 is an open reading frame, and its role is uncertain. This CDR3 is built from 20 residues. V trimming: 0 bases; J trimming: 4 bases; junction bases outside the gene matches: 12. The CDR3 sequence: CASSQSLRDRGMRGANVLTF. The DNA for the CDR3 is TGCGCCAGCAGTCAATCCCTCCGGGACAGGGGAATGCGGGGGGCCAACGTCCTGACTTTC.

This clonotype was counted many times. This sequence joins TRBV20-1 and TRBJ2-7; TRBD1 might be the D (5 bases). V lost 3 bases, J lost 3 bases, and 12 bases lay in between. CDR3 length: 13 amino acids. Germline CDR1 is DFQATT and CDR2 is SNEGSKA (reference sequence). The CDR3 is CSASLTDFYEQYF. The CDR3 coding sequence is TGCAGTGCTAGCCTGACAGATTTCTACGAGCAGTACTTC.

The chain combines TRBV25-1 with TRBJ2-4; 9 bases line up with TRBD1. This CDR3 comprises 20 residues. J was trimmed by 0 bases and V by 0 bases; bases with no gene match: 12. CDR1 and CDR2 from the germline V gene are MGHDK and SYGVNS. In nucleotides, the CDR3 is TGTGCCAGCAGTGAATATTTCGCCGGGACAGGGCCACTAGCCAAAAACATTCAGTACTTC. It is translated as CASSEYFAGTGPLAKNIQYF.

The V gene is TRBV21-1, the J gene TRBJ2-4. TRBV21-1 is listed as a pseudogene. CDR3 length equals 16 residues. CDR3 nucleotides: TGTGCCAGCAGCAAAGAGGTCGAACAGTTGGTAAACATTCAGTACTTC. This translates into CASSKEVEQLVNIQYF.

This sequence joins TRBV5-5 and TRBJ2-1; 8 bases are a match to TRBD1. After removal of 1 base from V and 4 bases from J, the junction contained 4 bases not matched to a gene. The CDR3 length is 15 residues. CDR1 and CDR2 (germline): SGHKS, YYEKEE (reference sequence). CDR3: CASSLYRGFYNEQFF. CDR3 DNA sequence: TGTGCCAGCAGCTTGTACAGGGGGTTTTACAATGAGCAGTTCTTC.

This clonotype was seen a few times. This sequence joins TRBV5-5 and TRBJ2-7; D might be TRBD1 (6 bases). Germline V lookup: CDR1 SGHKS, CDR2 YYEKEE (reference sequence). The CDR3 is made up of 14 amino acids. Trimming removed 4 bases at V and 6 bases at J, with 17 bases between. This CDR3 reads CASSVRLQGSEQYF. CDR3 in DNA: TGTGCCAGCAGCGTACGTTTACAGGGTAGCGAGCAGTACTTC.

This clonotype has at least ten counts. The V gene is TRBV29-1, the J gene TRBJ2-7; D tentatively fits TRBD1 or TRBD2 (7 bases each). This CDR3 is built from 13 residues. Looked up from germline, CDR1 is SQVTM and CDR2 is ANQGSEA. Trimming cost V 2 bases and J 3 bases, with 11 bases left between them. The CDR3 sequence is CSVESRGGYEQYF. The CDR3 region has the DNA TGCAGCGTTGAATCCAGGGGGGGCTACGAGCAGTACTTC.

This rearrangement joins TRBV6-4 to TRBJ2-2; no clear D gene. Germline V CDR1 and CDR2: MRHNA, SNTAGT. V dropped 0 bases and J dropped 3 bases, with 5 bases sitting between them. The CDR3 sequence is 14 residues long. The CDR3 spells CASSDSIDTGELFF. Here the CDR3 DNA reads TGTGCCAGCAGTGACTCGATAGACACCGGGGAGCTGTTTTTT.

This clonotype came up a few times. This chain joins TRBV29-1 and TRBJ2-3; 11 bases map to TRBD2. Trimming took 5 bases from V and 0 from J; bases not matched to a gene: 7. This CDR3 is built from 16 residues. Germline loops: CDR1 SQVTM, CDR2 ANQGSEA. DNA for the CDR3: TGCAGCGTTTTTCCTAGCGGGAGGTCAAGCACAGATACGCAGTATTTT. Its translation is CSVFPSGRSSTDTQYF.

This sequence joins TRBV7-6 and TRBJ2-1; 12 positions agree with TRBD2. The V gene end was trimmed by 1 base and the J gene end by 6 bases; junction bases not matched to a gene: 1. The CDR3 sequence is 15 residues long. The germline gives CDR1 SGHVS, CDR2 FNYEAQ. The chain's CDR3 is CASSLELAGGNEQFF. The CDR3 DNA follows: TGTGCCAGCAGCTTAGAACTAGCGGGAGGCAATGAGCAGTTCTTC.

CDR3 nucleotides: TGTGCCATCAGTGAGTCGACCCGATACGAGCAGTACTTC. Residues: CAISESTRYEQYF. This chain joins TRBV10-3 and TRBJ2-7, with no clear D. The length of the CDR3 is 13 residues. In germline, CDR1 is ENHRY, CDR2 SYGVKD. V lost 0 bases and J 4 bases, leaving 7 bases between the germline ends.

This clonotype was found a few times. The chain carries TRBV29-1 and TRBJ2-3, with D unclear. Germline CDR1 reads SQVTM; CDR2 reads ANQGSEA. V gave up 2 bases and J gave up 2 bases, with 5 bases separating them. The CDR3 is 12 residues long. In nucleotides, the CDR3 is TGCAGCGTTGAACAGGCCACAGATACGCAGTATTTT. It yields the protein CSVEQATDTQYF.

Many counts were recorded for this clonotype. This chain uses TRBV7-9 with TRBJ2-7; TRBD2 is a possible D gene (5 bases). The V gene lost 5 bases and the J gene lost 3 bases, with 11 bases spanning the gap. The CDR3 consists of 13 residues. Germline CDR1 SEHNR, CDR2 FQNEAQ (reference sequence). The CDR3: CASSRTLSYEQYF. Written as DNA, the CDR3 is TGTGCCAGCAGCCGGACTCTTAGCTACGAGCAGTACTTC.

This clonotype has just a few counts. This rearrangement joins TRBV7-8 to TRBJ2-1; 8 nucleotides line up with TRBD2. V lost 0 bases to trimming and J lost 10 bases; unmatched junction nucleotides: 8. Per germline, CDR1 SGHVS and CDR2 FQNEAQ. This CDR3 has 15 amino acids. The CDR3 region is CASSLARTSTAEQFF. For the CDR3, the DNA is TGTGCCAGCAGCTTAGCGAGGACTAGCACTGCCGAGCAGTTCTTC.

This clonotype was seen a few times. The CDR3 DNA sequence: TGTGCCAGCAGCCTGCCGGGACTAGCGCCCACCGGGGAGCTGTTTTTT. It is translated as CASSLPGLAPTGELFF. The V gene is TRBV6-2 or TRBV6-3, the J gene TRBJ2-2; TRBD2 matches at 10 bases. Germline loops: CDR1 MNHEY, CDR2 SVGEGT. J gave up 4 bases and V 6 bases, and 8 bases lay outside the gene matches. The CDR3 is made up of 16 amino acids.

This clonotype has more than one count but fewer than ten. This chain connects TRBV24-1 to TRBJ2-3; the D gene is possibly TRBD2 (7 bases). Trimming pared 2 bases from V and 6 bases from J, leaving 14 bases between. This CDR3 region has 15 residues. Germline lookup yields CDR1 KGHDR and CDR2 SFDVKD. The DNA for the CDR3 is TGTGCCACCAGTGATTGGGGGGGGGCCAAGGATACGCAGTATTTT. This codes for CATSDWGGAKDTQYF.